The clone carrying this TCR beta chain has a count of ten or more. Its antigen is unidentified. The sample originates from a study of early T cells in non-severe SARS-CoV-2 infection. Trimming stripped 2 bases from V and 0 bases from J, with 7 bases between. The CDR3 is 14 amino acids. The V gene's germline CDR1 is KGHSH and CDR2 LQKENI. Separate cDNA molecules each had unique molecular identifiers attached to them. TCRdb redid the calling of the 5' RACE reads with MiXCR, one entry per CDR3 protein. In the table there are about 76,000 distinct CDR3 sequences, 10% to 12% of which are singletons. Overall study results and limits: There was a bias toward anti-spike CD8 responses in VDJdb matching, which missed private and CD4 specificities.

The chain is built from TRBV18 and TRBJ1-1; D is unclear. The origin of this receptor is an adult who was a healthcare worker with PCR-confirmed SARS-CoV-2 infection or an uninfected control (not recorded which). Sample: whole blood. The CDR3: CASSPGYMNTEAFF. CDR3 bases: TGTGCCAGCTCACCAGGATACATGAACACTGAAGCTTTCTTT.